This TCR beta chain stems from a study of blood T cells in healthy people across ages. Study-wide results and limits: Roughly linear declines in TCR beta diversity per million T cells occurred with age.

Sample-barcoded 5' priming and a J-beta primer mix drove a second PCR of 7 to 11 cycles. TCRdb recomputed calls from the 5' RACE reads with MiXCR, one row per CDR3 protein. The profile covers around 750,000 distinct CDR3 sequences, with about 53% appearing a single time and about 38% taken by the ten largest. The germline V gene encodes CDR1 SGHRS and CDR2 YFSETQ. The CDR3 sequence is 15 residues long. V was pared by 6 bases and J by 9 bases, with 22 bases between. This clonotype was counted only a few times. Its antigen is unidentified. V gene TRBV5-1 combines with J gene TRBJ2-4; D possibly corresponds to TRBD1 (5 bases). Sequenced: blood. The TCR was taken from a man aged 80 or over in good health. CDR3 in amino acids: CASNGPPVGRGIQYF. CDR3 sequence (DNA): TGCGCCAGCAACGGGCCTCCGGTGGGGCGCGGCATTCAGTACTTC.